A single sample gave rise to the 25 T cell receptor beta chains below, sequenced in a study of T cell repertoires in cytomegalovirus infection. Via MiXCR, TCRdb re-called the reads, giving one row per CDR3 protein. In the table there are about 500,000 distinct CDR3 sequences, 33% of which are singletons. Their antigen targets remain unknown. The material sequenced was cultured PBMCs, taken from culture after CMV antigen stimulation. These TCRs come from a human donor in good health (CMV status not recorded). Some clones in this sample may be carry-over from other donors' samples.

The chain combines TRBV5-1 with TRBJ2-5; no firm D call. Germline values: CDR1 SGHRS, CDR2 YFSETQ. Trimming took off 4 bases at V and 1 base at J, with 8 bases between the two ends. The CDR3 sequence is 13 residues long. CDR3 nucleotide sequence: TGCGCCAGCAGCACGGAGTTCCAAGAGACCCAGTACTTC. Protein sequence: CASSTEFQETQYF.

This clonotype has ten or more counts. The V and J genes are TRBV7-2 and TRBJ2-7; D ambiguous. This CDR3 has 13 residues. V lost 3 bases and J lost 2, with 8 bases in between. Germline lookup yields CDR1 SGHTA and CDR2 FQGNSA. The CDR3 loop reads CASSFGVTYEQYF. Here the CDR3 DNA reads TGTGCCAGCAGCTTTGGCGTTACCTACGAGCAGTACTTC.

This clonotype was seen more than once but under ten times. CDR3 DNA sequence: TGCAGTGCTAAAGGGGACTCGTACTCCTACAATGAGCAGTTCTTC. As protein: CSAKGDSYSYNEQFF. This rearrangement joins TRBV20-1 to TRBJ2-1; D is possibly TRBD2 (6 bases). V dropped 4 bases and J dropped 0 bases, with 13 bases sitting between them. From germline, CDR1 is DFQATT and CDR2 SNEGSKA (reference sequence). This CDR3 contains 15 residues.

The chain employs TRBV5-4 and TRBJ2-6; D might be TRBD1 or TRBD2, each matching 5 bases. The CDR3 runs to 15 residues. Germline V gives CDR1 SGHNT, CDR2 YYREEE (reference sequence). The V end lost 0 bases, the J end lost 4 bases, and 8 bases lay between the germline ends. Here the CDR3 DNA reads TGTGCCAGCAGCTTGGGGGGACGGGGGGCCAACGTCCTGACTTTC. Protein: CASSLGGRGANVLTF.

Notes on this clonotype: One junction end does not reproduce the germline sequence, and a read error may be involved. This chain joins TRBV4-1 and TRBJ1-1; D ambiguous. The CDR3 is 17 amino acids. Germline assignment: CDR1 MGHRA and CDR2 YSYEKL. In DNA, the CDR3 is TGCGCCAGCAACCAACCCTTCCAAGGACTTCGGAACACTGAAGCTTTCTTT. The encoded protein is CASNQPFQGLRNTEAFF.

The CDR3 loop reads CASNMGAVNTEAFF. The CDR3 DNA sequence: TGTGCCAGTAATATGGGTGCAGTGAACACTGAAGCTTTCTTT. V usage is TRBV19 and J usage is TRBJ1-1, with no clear D. The CDR3 is 14 residues long. Trimming left V 7 bases short and J 0 bases short, with 12 bases between. Per germline, CDR1 LNHDA and CDR2 SQIVND (reference sequence).

This clonotype turned up a few times. This rearrangement joins TRBV18 to TRBJ1-2; maybe TRBD1 (6 bases). This CDR3 is built from 14 residues. V was cut by 3 bases and J by 2 bases, with 10 bases left in between. Germline assignment: CDR1 KGHSH and CDR2 LQKENI. The CDR3 nucleotides read TGTGCCAGCTCACCCCCCGGACAGAACTATGGCTACACCTTC. The encoded protein is CASSPPGQNYGYTF.

This clonotype was seen only once. The rearrangement links TRBV5-4 to TRBJ2-1; 7 nucleotides match TRBD2. Germline assignment: CDR1 SGHNT and CDR2 YYREEE (reference sequence). The CDR3 runs 15 residues. V was pared by 3 bases and J by 9 bases, with 12 bases of the junction left unmatched. The CDR3, as DNA: TGTGCCAGCAGCTCATCGAGACTAGCTGGGGGTGAGCAGTTCTTC. Translating it yields CASSSSRLAGGEQFF.

The chain has TRBV7-9 and TRBJ2-4, with 9 bases aligning to TRBD1. V shed 4 bases, J shed 0 bases, and the junction held 4 bases outside the gene matches. Germline V lookup: CDR1 SEHNR, CDR2 FQNEAQ (reference sequence). This CDR3 spans 16 amino acids. Written as DNA, the CDR3 is TGTGCCAGCAGCTATGGGACAGGGTTAGCCAAAAACATTCAGTACTTC. This sequence encodes CASSYGTGLAKNIQYF.

Turning to this clonotype: A read error is possible here, since a much larger clone lies one base away. This chain joins TRBV7-2 and TRBJ1-4; D remains unclear. The CDR3 spans 15 residues. From germline, CDR1 is SGHTA and CDR2 FQGNSA. The CDR3 coding sequence is TGTGCCAGCAGCTTAGTATTCAGAGAAAATGAAAAACTGTATTTT. Translated, it gives CASSLVFRENEKLYF. Combining the CDR3 with reference TRBV7-2 and TRBJ1-4 gives the whole variable domain GAGVSQSPSNKVTEKGKDVELRCDPISGHTALYWYRQSLGQGLEFLIYFQGNSAPDKSGLPSDRFSAERTGGSVSTLTIQRTQQEDSAVYLCASSLVFRENEKLYFGSGTQLSVL.

This clonotype was recorded many times. This chain connects TRBV19 to TRBJ1-1; no reliable D call. Trimming pared 1 base from V and 1 base from J, leaving 10 bases between. The CDR3 contains 15 residues. Germline loops: CDR1 LNHDA, CDR2 SQIVND (reference sequence). The chain's CDR3 is CASSIGAVGNTEAFF. In DNA, the CDR3 is TGTGCCAGTAGTATAGGGGCAGTTGGGAACACTGAAGCTTTCTTT.

This clonotype was seen only a few times. The chain combines TRBV6-2 or TRBV6-3 with TRBJ2-5; weak D call: TRBD2 (6 bases). Germline CDR1 is MNHEY and CDR2 is SVGEGT. CDR3 length: 13 amino acids. V dropped 8 bases and J dropped 5 bases, with 15 bases sitting between them. The CDR3 DNA is TGTGCCAGCGCGGAGGGCGGGTTGGAGACCCAGTACTTC. Translating it yields CASAEGGLETQYF.

In the case of this clonotype: An end of the junction differs from the germline gene, which may be a read error. This chain links TRBV7-2 with TRBJ2-5; 14 nucleotides line up with TRBD2. The germline gives CDR1 SGHTA, CDR2 FQGNSA. There are 17 residues in the CDR3. In DNA form, the CDR3 reads TGTGCCAGCGGCTTAGCGGGGGGGACTAGCGGGAGAGAGACCCAGTACTTC. Protein: CASGLAGGTSGRETQYF. The full variable domain, its missing parts supplied by reference TRBV7-2 and TRBJ2-5, is GAGVSQSPSNKVTEKGKDVELRCDPISGHTALYWYRQSLGQGLEFLIYFQGNSAPDKSGLPSDRFSAERTGGSVSTLTIQRTQQEDSAVYLCASGLAGGTSGRETQYFGPGTRLLVL.

In this sample, this clonotype turned up a few times. This chain links TRBV7-2 with TRBJ2-5, with 7 bases identical to TRBD1. This CDR3 comprises 15 residues. With 1 base clipped from V and 5 bases from J, the junction kept 7 bases outside the gene matches. Germline loops: CDR1 SGHTA, CDR2 FQGNSA. The CDR3 spells CASSLGGQTTETQYF. CDR3 nucleotides: TGTGCCAGCAGCTTAGGGGGACAGACCACGGAGACCCAGTACTTC.

This chain uses TRBV6-2 or TRBV6-3 with TRBJ2-1, with TRBD2 as a possible D gene (5 bases). The germline V gene has CDR1 MNHEY and CDR2 SVGEGT. The CDR3 length is 13 residues. With 6 bases removed from V and 5 bases from J, the gap between germline ends came to 11 bases. Here the CDR3 reads CASRHGLNNEQFF. The CDR3, as DNA: TGTGCCAGCAGACACGGACTCAACAATGAGCAGTTCTTC.

V usage is TRBV27 and J usage is TRBJ2-7; perhaps TRBD2 as D (6 bases). The CDR3 has 13 amino acids. V lost 5 bases to trimming and J lost 7 bases, with 15 bases between them. CDR1 and CDR2 (germline): MNHEY, SMNVEV (reference sequence). The CDR3 is CASSLTNRGEQYF. CDR3 DNA sequence: TGTGCCAGCAGTCTTACCAACCGGGGGGAGCAGTACTTC.

The V call is TRBV28, the J call TRBJ1-1, with 9 bases matching TRBD1. CDR1 and CDR2 (germline): MDHEN, SYDVKM. The CDR3 has 14 amino acids. V lost 6 bases and J lost 3; bases outside the gene matches: 5. The CDR3 nucleotides are TGTGCCAGCAGGTCCGGGACAGGGTACACTGAAGCTTTCTTT. This sequence encodes CASRSGTGYTEAFF.

This clonotype was detected a few times. V and J are TRBV7-6 and TRBJ2-7, with D possibly matching TRBD1 (8 bases). Trimming removed 5 bases at V and 7 bases at J, with 15 bases between. The CDR3 runs 13 residues. Germline V gene data show CDR1 as SGHVS and CDR2 as FNYEAQ. The CDR3 bases are TGTGCCAGCAGCCTCGACAGGGGAGGGGAGCAGTACTTC. It encodes CASSLDRGGEQYF. The full variable domain, completed using reference TRBV7-6 and TRBJ2-7, is GAGVSQSPRYKVTKRGQDVALRCDPISGHVSLYWYRQALGQGPEFLTYFNYEAQQDKSGLPNDRFSAERPEGSISTLTIQRTEQRDSAMYRCASSLDRGGEQYFGPGTRLTVT.

The chain joins TRBV10-3 to TRBJ1-1; no reliable D call. The CDR3 is 11 residues long. Trimming took off 0 bases at V and 7 bases at J, with 3 bases between the two ends. Germline V CDR1 and CDR2: ENHRY, SYGVKD. In DNA, the CDR3 is TGTGCCATCAGTGAGTCGTTTGAAGCTTTCTTT. This encodes CAISESFEAFF.

The chain combines TRBV7-9 with TRBJ1-1; possible D gene TRBD1, 6 bases. Germline CDR1 is SEHNR and CDR2 is FQNEAQ (reference sequence). The CDR3 extends over 11 amino acids. Trimming cost V 6 bases and J 7 bases, with 9 bases left between them. This CDR3 is CASSTGIEAFF. For the CDR3, the DNA is TGTGCCAGCAGTACAGGGATTGAAGCTTTCTTT.

J is TRBJ2-1 and V is TRBV10-3, with 9 nucleotides matching TRBD1. Per germline, CDR1 ENHRY and CDR2 SYGVKD. With 7 bases clipped from V and 5 bases from J, the junction kept 3 bases outside the gene matches. The CDR3 contains 13 residues. Written as DNA, the CDR3 is TGTGCCATCACCGGGACAGGGCACAATGAGCAGTTCTTC. Translated, it gives CAITGTGHNEQFF.

V and J are TRBV11-1 and TRBJ2-3; TRBD2 aligns across 8 bases. In germline, CDR1 is SGHAT, CDR2 FQDESV (reference sequence). V lost 4 bases to trimming and J lost 2 bases; unmatched junction nucleotides: 8. CDR3 length: 16 residues. DNA of the CDR3: TGTGCCAGCAGCTATGGAAGCGGGAGCGACACAGATACGCAGTATTTT. It codes for CASSYGSGSDTDTQYF. Drawing the rest from reference TRBV11-1 and TRBJ2-3, the complete variable domain is EAEVAQSPRYKITEKSQAVAFWCDPISGHATLYWYRQILGQGPELLVQFQDESVVDDSQLPKDRFSAERLKGVDSTLKIQPAELGDSAMYLCASSYGSGSDTDTQYFGPGTRLTVL.

This clonotype has a handful of counts. This chain connects TRBV28 to TRBJ2-3, with 9 bases lining up with TRBD1. The V gene end was trimmed by 6 bases and the J gene end by 7 bases; junction bases not matched to a gene: 17. The CDR3 is 17 amino acids. CDR1 and CDR2 from the germline V gene are MDHEN and SYDVKM. CDR3 amino acids: CASSSIIGGQGRNTQYF. The DNA of the CDR3 is TGTGCCAGCAGCTCCATTATAGGGGGACAGGGACGAAATACGCAGTATTTT.

Note on this clonotype: Possible read error: a much larger clone is one base away. The chain employs TRBV9 and TRBJ2-2; D might be TRBD1 (6 bases). With 5 bases removed from V and 0 bases from J, the gap between germline ends came to 8 bases. CDR1 SGDLS and CDR2 YYNGEE come from the germline V gene. This CDR3 comprises 14 residues. This CDR3 reads CASRQGSNTGELFF. The DNA for the CDR3 is TGTGCCAGCAGACAGGGATCGAACACCGGGGAGCTGTTTTTT.

This clonotype was observed a handful of times. The chain carries TRBV10-2 and TRBJ1-1; D gene unclear. Germline-derived CDR1 and CDR2 are WSHSY and SAAADI. The germline V and J ends were trimmed by 8 bases and 5 bases, with 12 bases remaining between them. CDR3 length: 12 residues. In DNA, the CDR3 is TGCGCCAGCCACGGATCACGGACTGAAGCTTTCTTT. This sequence encodes CASHGSRTEAFF.